The rows below give T cell receptor beta chains drawn from one sample of a study of control samples from healthy donors and cancer patients. Generated by immunoSEQ multiplex PCR, the TCRdb table keeps only in-frame clones and is missing some. This sample has 120,000 or so clones, with roughly 90% found just once. Sequencing was performed on blood. The receptors come from a man aged 18-30 years in good health. CDR3s include the opening cysteine and the closing phenylalanine or tryptophan. D genes are given only for firm matches. Clone size is shown for a subset of rows, as once, few, many or a class of expanded clone.

clone size: NA
CDR3 length: 16
V gene: TRBV2
J gene: TRBJ2-4
D gene: NA
CDR3 DNA: TGTGCCAGCAGTGAAGCGGGGATCAGAACCAAAAACATTCAGTACTTC
CDR3 protein: CASSEAGIRTKNIQYF

clone size: NA
CDR3 length: 16
V gene: TRBV19
J gene: TRBJ2-1
D gene: NA
CDR3 DNA: TGTGCCAGTAGTATTTTTGGGGGCGGGAGTTACAATGAGCAGTTCTTC
CDR3 protein: CASSIFGGGSYNEQFF

clone size: NA
CDR3 length: 15
V gene: TRBV5-8
J gene: TRBJ1-4
D gene: TRBD1
CDR3 DNA: TGTGCCAGCAGCCCTGGGGACAGGGGAGGGGAAAAACTGTTTTTT
CDR3 protein: CASSPGDRGGEKLFF

clone size: NA
CDR3 length: 12
V gene: TRBV5-1
J gene: TRBJ2-7
D gene: NA
CDR3 DNA: TGCGCCAGCAGCCCTTCAGGCTCCGAGCAGTACTTC
CDR3 protein: CASSPSGSEQYF

clone size: NA
CDR3 length: 14
V gene: TRBV5-6
J gene: TRBJ2-5
D gene: NA
CDR3 DNA: TGTGCCAGCAGCTTGGGACAGCCACAAGAGACCCAGTACTTC
CDR3 protein: CASSLGQPQETQYF

clone size: NA
CDR3 length: 18
V gene: TRBV2
J gene: TRBJ2-3
D gene: TRBD2
CDR3 DNA: TGTGCCAGCAGTAAACTAGCGGGAGGGCGAGGTGACACAGATACGCAGTATTTT
CDR3 protein: CASSKLAGGRGDTDTQYF

clone size: NA
CDR3 length: 13
V gene: TRBV12-3/TRBV12-4
J gene: TRBJ2-5
D gene: NA
CDR3 DNA: TGTGCCAGCAGTTTTCGGGGGTTGGAGACCCAGTACTTC
CDR3 protein: CASSFRGLETQYF

clone size: NA
CDR3 length: 15
V gene: TRBV18
J gene: TRBJ1-5
D gene: NA
CDR3 DNA: TGTGCCAGCTCACCACCGAACGGGGGAAATCAGCCCCAGCATTTT
CDR3 protein: CASSPPNGGNQPQHF

clone size: NA
CDR3 length: 13
V gene: TRBV12-3/TRBV12-4
J gene: TRBJ2-3
D gene: NA
CDR3 DNA: TGTGCCAGCAGGCCGAATTACGGAGATACGCAGTATTTT
CDR3 protein: CASRPNYGDTQYF

clone size: NA
CDR3 length: 12
V gene: TRBV9
J gene: TRBJ1-2
D gene: NA
CDR3 DNA: TGTGCCAGCAGCGTAGGTCTATATGGCTACACCTTC
CDR3 protein: CASSVGLYGYTF

clone size: NA
CDR3 length: 15
V gene: TRBV14
J gene: TRBJ2-3
D gene: TRBD2
CDR3 DNA: TGTGCCAGCAGCCAATGGGGGGGTAGTACAGATACGCAGTATTTT
CDR3 protein: CASSQWGGSTDTQYF

clone size: NA
CDR3 length: 14
V gene: TRBV29-1
J gene: TRBJ1-2
D gene: NA
CDR3 DNA: TGCAGCGTTGGAGTAAAACAGGGAATTGGAGGCTACACCTTC
CDR3 protein: CSVGVKQGIGGYTF

clone size: NA
CDR3 length: 16
V gene: TRBV13
J gene: TRBJ2-2
D gene: NA
CDR3 DNA: TGTGCCAGCAGCTTAGAACAGGGGAGGCAAACCGGGGAGCTGTTTTTT
CDR3 protein: CASSLEQGRQTGELFF

clone size: NA
CDR3 length: 16
V gene: TRBV5-4
J gene: TRBJ2-3
D gene: TRBD2
CDR3 DNA: TGTGCCAGCAGAGTCGGGACTAGCGGGAGTTTGAATACGCAGTATTTT
CDR3 protein: CASRVGTSGSLNTQYF

clone size: once
CDR3 length: 17
V gene: TRBV5-1
J gene: TRBJ2-2
D gene: NA
CDR3 DNA: TGCGCCAGCAGCTTGGAACAGGCCACCGGCGACACCGGGGAGCTGTTTTTT
CDR3 protein: CASSLEQATGDTGELFF

clone size: NA
CDR3 length: 16
V gene: TRBV5-4
J gene: TRBJ2-3
D gene: TRBD2
CDR3 DNA: TGTGCCAGCAGCTTGGTGGCTAGCGGGAGTTTTTTGGCGCAGTATTTT
CDR3 protein: CASSLVASGSFLAQYF

clone size: once
CDR3 length: 15
V gene: TRBV6-5
J gene: TRBJ2-7
D gene: TRBD2
CDR3 DNA: TGTGCCAGCAGCGAGGGCGGGGGGTACTCCTACGAGCAGTACTTC
CDR3 protein: CASSEGGGYSYEQYF

clone size: NA
CDR3 length: 11
V gene: TRBV20-1
J gene: TRBJ1-1
D gene: NA
CDR3 DNA: TGCAGTGCCCCAGTGGTAACTGAAGCTTTCTTT
CDR3 protein: CSAPVVTEAFF

clone size: NA
CDR3 length: 16
V gene: TRBV28
J gene: TRBJ1-1
D gene: TRBD1
CDR3 DNA: TGTGCCAGCAGTTTATGGGCCGGGACAGCGAACACTGAAGCTTTCTTT
CDR3 protein: CASSLWAGTANTEAFF

clone size: NA
CDR3 length: 15
V gene: TRBV6-4
J gene: TRBJ2-1
D gene: TRBD2
CDR3 DNA: TGTGCCAGCAGTTTCGGGACTAGCGGGGGTAATGAGCAGTTCTTC
CDR3 protein: CASSFGTSGGNEQFF

clone size: NA
CDR3 length: 15
V gene: TRBV6-2/TRBV6-3
J gene: TRBJ2-1
D gene: NA
CDR3 DNA: TGTGCCAGCAGTTATAGGGCGACGATGCGAGATGAGCAGTTCTTC
CDR3 protein: CASSYRATMRDEQFF

clone size: NA
CDR3 length: 10
V gene: TRBV7-9
J gene: TRBJ1-1
D gene: NA
CDR3 DNA: TGTGTCTCCGAAACATGGGAAGCTTTCTTT
CDR3 protein: CVSETWEAFF

clone size: NA
CDR3 length: 14
V gene: TRBV5-1
J gene: TRBJ2-7
D gene: TRBD1
CDR3 DNA: TGCGCCAGCAGCCTCACGACAGGGCTCTACGAGCAGTACTTC
CDR3 protein: CASSLTTGLYEQYF

clone size: NA
CDR3 length: 14
V gene: TRBV5-4
J gene: TRBJ2-5
D gene: NA
CDR3 DNA: TGTGCCAGCAGTTTTACCGGGACCAAAGAGACCCAGTACTTC
CDR3 protein: CASSFTGTKETQYF

clone size: NA
CDR3 length: 14
V gene: TRBV11-1
J gene: TRBJ2-1
D gene: TRBD2
CDR3 DNA: TGTGCCAGCAGCTTAGGGCCTAGCGGGAGAGAGCAGTTCTTC
CDR3 protein: CASSLGPSGREQFF

clone size: few
CDR3 length: 16
V gene: TRBV4-1
J gene: TRBJ2-3
D gene: TRBD2
CDR3 DNA: TGCGCCAGCAGCCCCGGGGGTAGCGGGAACACAGATACGCAGTATTTT
CDR3 protein: CASSPGGSGNTDTQYF

clone size: NA
CDR3 length: 14
V gene: TRBV6-5
J gene: TRBJ1-5
D gene: NA
CDR3 DNA: TGTGCCAGCAGGGACACCTATAGCAATCAGCCCCAGCATTTT
CDR3 protein: CASRDTYSNQPQHF

clone size: NA
CDR3 length: 14
V gene: TRBV9
J gene: TRBJ2-2
D gene: NA
CDR3 DNA: TGTGCCAGCAGGGACTCGACGAACACCGGGGAGCTGTTTTTT
CDR3 protein: CASRDSTNTGELFF

clone size: NA
CDR3 length: 12
V gene: TRBV7-8
J gene: TRBJ1-2
D gene: NA
CDR3 DNA: TGTGCCAGCAGCTTAGGTGACAATGGCTACACCTTC
CDR3 protein: CASSLGDNGYTF

clone size: NA
CDR3 length: 14
V gene: TRBV4-1
J gene: TRBJ1-2
D gene: NA
CDR3 DNA: TGCGCCAGCAGCCAAACAGGGTGGAACTATGGCTACACCTTC
CDR3 protein: CASSQTGWNYGYTF

clone size: NA
CDR3 length: 12
V gene: TRBV19
J gene: TRBJ1-6
D gene: NA
CDR3 DNA: TGTGCCAGTGGACCGTCGAATTCACCCCTCCACTTT
CDR3 protein: CASGPSNSPLHF

clone size: NA
CDR3 length: 14
V gene: TRBV7-8
J gene: TRBJ1-1
D gene: NA
CDR3 DNA: TGTGCCAGCAGCTTGACCTTGGTAGCGGGTGAAGCTTTCTTT
CDR3 protein: CASSLTLVAGEAFF

clone size: NA
CDR3 length: 17
V gene: TRBV14
J gene: TRBJ1-2
D gene: TRBD1
CDR3 DNA: TGTGCCAGCAGCCACCTCCGGGGACAGAAGATTTTCTATGGCTACACCTTC
CDR3 protein: CASSHLRGQKIFYGYTF

clone size: NA
CDR3 length: 13
V gene: TRBV12-3/TRBV12-4
J gene: TRBJ2-5
D gene: TRBD2
CDR3 DNA: TGTGCCAGCAGCGGGGGGGCGCAGGAGACCCAGTACTTC
CDR3 protein: CASSGGAQETQYF

clone size: NA
CDR3 length: 12
V gene: TRBV11-2
J gene: TRBJ1-2
D gene: NA
CDR3 DNA: TGTGCCAGCAGCGCAGACACGTATGGCTACACCTTC
CDR3 protein: CASSADTYGYTF

clone size: NA
CDR3 length: 15
V gene: TRBV19
J gene: TRBJ2-1
D gene: TRBD2
CDR3 DNA: TGTGCCAGTAGTCCGACGACTAGCGGGAGGCTAGAGCAGTTCTTC
CDR3 protein: CASSPTTSGRLEQFF

clone size: NA
CDR3 length: 15
V gene: TRBV7-2
J gene: TRBJ1-1
D gene: NA
CDR3 DNA: TGTGCCAGCAGCTTAGGAGGATTTAGGACAGCTGAAGCTTTCTTT
CDR3 protein: CASSLGGFRTAEAFF

clone size: once
CDR3 length: 14
V gene: TRBV7-8
J gene: TRBJ1-2
D gene: TRBD1
CDR3 DNA: TGTGCCAGCAGCTCCGAAGGACAGGGCTATGGCTACACCTTC
CDR3 protein: CASSSEGQGYGYTF

clone size: few
CDR3 length: 15
V gene: TRBV7-3
J gene: TRBJ1-1
D gene: TRBD1
CDR3 DNA: TGTGCCAGCAGCCCTAGACCGGGACAGGGGTTACGAGCTTTCTTT
CDR3 protein: CASSPRPGQGLRAFF

clone size: NA
CDR3 length: 17
V gene: TRBV24-1
J gene: TRBJ2-1
D gene: TRBD2
CDR3 DNA: TGTGCCACCAGTGATAGATCGACTAGCGGGAGAGCCAATGAGCAGTTCTTC
CDR3 protein: CATSDRSTSGRANEQFF

clone size: NA
CDR3 length: 13
V gene: TRBV7-3
J gene: TRBJ1-2
D gene: NA
CDR3 DNA: TGTGCCAGCAGCTTTAACGCTGCTGCTGGCTACACCTTC
CDR3 protein: CASSFNAAAGYTF

clone size: NA
CDR3 length: 15
V gene: TRBV7-9
J gene: TRBJ1-2
D gene: NA
CDR3 DNA: TGTGCCAGCAGCGAGGGACAACGAACTAACTATGGCTACACCTTC
CDR3 protein: CASSEGQRTNYGYTF

clone size: NA
CDR3 length: 14
V gene: TRBV28
J gene: TRBJ1-2
D gene: NA
CDR3 DNA: TGTGCCAGCAGCGCATCAGGGGTTTCCTATGGCTACACCTTC
CDR3 protein: CASSASGVSYGYTF

clone size: NA
CDR3 length: 13
V gene: TRBV19
J gene: TRBJ1-2
D gene: NA
CDR3 DNA: TGTGCCAGTAGTATAGACAGCAACTATGGCTACACCTTC
CDR3 protein: CASSIDSNYGYTF

clone size: NA
CDR3 length: 15
V gene: TRBV7-3
J gene: TRBJ2-1
D gene: TRBD2
CDR3 DNA: TGTGCCAGCAGCCCATGGGGAGGGAGGGACAATGAGCAGTTCTTC
CDR3 protein: CASSPWGGRDNEQFF

clone size: NA
CDR3 length: 13
V gene: TRBV29-1
J gene: TRBJ1-2
D gene: NA
CDR3 DNA: TGCAGCGTTGAAGACATACGGTACTATGGCTACACCTTC
CDR3 protein: CSVEDIRYYGYTF

clone size: few
CDR3 length: 15
V gene: TRBV2
J gene: TRBJ2-7
D gene: NA
CDR3 DNA: TGTGCCAGCAACCGCGAGAAGGTATCGCGGAACGAGCAGTACTTC
CDR3 protein: CASNREKVSRNEQYF

clone size: NA
CDR3 length: 14
V gene: TRBV6-5
J gene: TRBJ1-2
D gene: TRBD1
CDR3 DNA: TGTGCCAGCAGCACAGGGGGCGCCGGCTATGGCTACACCTTC
CDR3 protein: CASSTGGAGYGYTF

clone size: few
CDR3 length: 15
V gene: TRBV5-1
J gene: TRBJ1-6
D gene: NA
CDR3 DNA: TGCGCCAGCAGCTTGGAAGGGGGGGAGGATTCACCCCTCCACTTT
CDR3 protein: CASSLEGGEDSPLHF

clone size: NA
CDR3 length: 15
V gene: TRBV5-1
J gene: TRBJ2-1
D gene: TRBD2
CDR3 DNA: TGCGCCAGCAGCTTAGTAGCGGGGCCCTACAATGAGCAGTTCTTC
CDR3 protein: CASSLVAGPYNEQFF

clone size: few
CDR3 length: 14
V gene: TRBV27
J gene: TRBJ2-3
D gene: TRBD2
CDR3 DNA: TGTGCCAGCAGTTTTAGCGGGAGCCCAGATACGCAGTATTTT
CDR3 protein: CASSFSGSPDTQYF

clone size: NA
CDR3 length: 16
V gene: TRBV5-1
J gene: TRBJ1-2
D gene: TRBD1
CDR3 DNA: TGCGCCAGCAGCTTGCGGGGGACAGGGGGCGTCTATGGCTACACCTTC
CDR3 protein: CASSLRGTGGVYGYTF

clone size: NA
CDR3 length: 14
V gene: TRBV5-1
J gene: TRBJ1-4
D gene: NA
CDR3 DNA: TGCGCCAGCAGCTTTACAGGAAGTAATGAAAAACTGTTTTTT
CDR3 protein: CASSFTGSNEKLFF

clone size: NA
CDR3 length: 16
V gene: TRBV6-5
J gene: TRBJ1-2
D gene: TRBD1
CDR3 DNA: TGTGCCAGCAGTTACTCGAAGACAGGGGACGTTGGTGGCTACACCTTC
CDR3 protein: CASSYSKTGDVGGYTF

clone size: NA
CDR3 length: 11
V gene: TRBV29-1
J gene: TRBJ1-4
D gene: NA
CDR3 DNA: TGCAGCGCCGCGGCGGGGGAAAAACTGTTTTTT
CDR3 protein: CSAAAGEKLFF

clone size: NA
CDR3 length: 13
V gene: TRBV4-1
J gene: TRBJ1-2
D gene: NA
CDR3 DNA: TGCGCCAGCTCTTCGGGCATCGCCGATGGCTACACCTTC
CDR3 protein: CASSSGIADGYTF

clone size: few
CDR3 length: 12
V gene: TRBV7-8
J gene: TRBJ1-6
D gene: TRBD1
CDR3 DNA: TGTGCCAGCAGTCCTCAGGGGGCAGCCCTCCACTTT
CDR3 protein: CASSPQGAALHF

clone size: NA
CDR3 length: 16
V gene: TRBV5-1
J gene: TRBJ2-3
D gene: NA
CDR3 DNA: TGCGCCAGCAGCTGGACAAGTGGGGGGACGGGAGATACGCAGTATTTT
CDR3 protein: CASSWTSGGTGDTQYF

clone size: once
CDR3 length: 15
V gene: TRBV29-1
J gene: TRBJ2-5
D gene: NA
CDR3 DNA: TGCAGCGTTGAAGATCGAAGAGGAGGGCCCGAGACCCAGTACTTC
CDR3 protein: CSVEDRRGGPETQYF

clone size: NA
CDR3 length: 13
V gene: TRBV18
J gene: TRBJ1-1
D gene: NA
CDR3 DNA: TGTGCCAGCTCACCGACGACAGTCACTGAAGCTTTCTTT
CDR3 protein: CASSPTTVTEAFF